Sequencing of this T cell receptor (beta chain) was carried out in a study of Ad26.COV2.S vaccination and SARS-CoV-2 variants. Study-wide background: Ad26.COV2.S was injected intramuscularly once or twice, 56 days apart.

Treatment reported: some 19 received Ad26.COV2.S at low or high dose, single or two shots; a few received placebo; per-sample allocation not given. The investigators took samples on day 63 after the first vaccine or placebo injection. J gave up 7 bases and V 4 bases, and 5 bases lay outside the gene matches. CDR1 and CDR2 from the germline V gene are LGHDT and YNNKEL (reference sequence). The length of the CDR3 is 13 residues. Findings of the study overall: Vaccine and placebo groups showed comparable non-spike TCR breadth.

Worth noting for this clone: Its antigen is currently unknown.

Assay used: immunoSEQ multiplex PCR; TCRdb lists only in-frame clones, some missing. The repertoire holds 300,000 to 400,000 clones, with 85% as singletons. The chain uses TRBV3-1 (or the pseudogene TRBV3-2) and TRBJ1-2; 8 bases are a match to TRBD1. The material was peripheral blood, obtained in a trial of Ad26.COV2.S vaccine versus placebo. The receptor was isolated from a person between 18 and 60 years old who received the Ad26.COV2.S COVID-19 vaccine or a placebo. The chain's CDR3 is CASSPGTGRGYTF. The CDR3 coding sequence is TGTGCCAGCAGCCCCGGGACAGGTCGTGGCTACACCTTC.